This record covers a single T cell receptor (beta chain). This sample stems from a study of blood T cell repertoires in COVID-19. Study overall: There were acute and convalescent COVID-19 samples, and they came from the United States, Italy and Spain. T cells, B-cell-depleted T cells, or PBMCs provided the cDNA or gDNA that served as material.

Authors' data handling: Reference gene primer amplification yielded estimated nucleated cell counts. Libraries were prepared by immunoSEQ multiplex PCR; TCRdb keeps only in-frame clonotypes and omits some of them. V and J calls and clone size are copied from that table; D and trimming were computed from the DNA. The data show some 80,000 clones, approximately 78% seen once. The V end lost 5 bases, the J end lost 12 bases, and 13 bases lay between the germline ends. The CDR3 consists of 12 residues. The sample consisted of peripheral blood. The TCR comes from a human donor in a cohort sampled during active COVID-19. The chain employs TRBV12-3 or TRBV12-4 and TRBJ1-4; the D is unclear. The CDR3 bases are TGTGCCAGCAGTCCTGGTGGTTCGGAACTGTTTTTT. Its translation is CASSPGGSELFF.